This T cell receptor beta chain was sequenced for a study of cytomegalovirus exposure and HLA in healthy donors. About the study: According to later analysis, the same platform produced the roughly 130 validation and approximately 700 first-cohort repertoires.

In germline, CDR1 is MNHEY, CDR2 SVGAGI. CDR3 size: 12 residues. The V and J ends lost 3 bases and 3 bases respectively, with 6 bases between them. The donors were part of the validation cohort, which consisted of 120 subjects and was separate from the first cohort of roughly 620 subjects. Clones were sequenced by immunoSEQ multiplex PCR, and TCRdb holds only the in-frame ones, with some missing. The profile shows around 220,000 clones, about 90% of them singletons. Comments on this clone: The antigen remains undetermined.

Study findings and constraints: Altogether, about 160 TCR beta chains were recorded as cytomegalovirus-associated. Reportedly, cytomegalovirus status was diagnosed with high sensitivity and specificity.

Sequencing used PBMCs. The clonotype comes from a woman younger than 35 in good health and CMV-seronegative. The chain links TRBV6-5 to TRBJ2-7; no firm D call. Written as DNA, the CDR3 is TGTGCCAGCAGTTATTACGGCTACGAGCAGTACTTC. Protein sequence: CASSYYGYEQYF.